Each of the 5 T cell receptor beta chains below was sequenced from the same sample in a study of T cell responses to AZD1222 COVID-19 vaccine. Sequenced by immunoSEQ multiplex PCR; TCRdb stores in-frame clones only, minus some. The sample records tens of thousands of clones, approximately 91% being singletons. This material consisted of peripheral blood, taken on day 0 of AZD1222 vaccination. All receptors derive from an adult in good health.

V is TRBV23-1 and J is TRBJ2-7; no clear D. TRBV23-1 belongs to the ORF category, with a function that is uncertain. V lost 3 bases and J 1 base, leaving 4 bases between the germline ends. The CDR3 sequence is 12 residues long. The CDR3 nucleotides are TGCGCCAGCAGTCAGGGATCCTACGAGCAGTACTTC. Encoded protein: CASSQGSYEQYF.

This sequence joins TRBV6-2 or TRBV6-3 and TRBJ2-3; maybe TRBD1 (6 bases). Trimming pared 4 bases from V and 2 bases from J, leaving 25 bases between. The CDR3 has 19 residues. Germline loops: CDR1 MNHEY, CDR2 SVGEGT. CDR3 in DNA: TGTGCCAGCAGTTTTACTCCGGGTTTAAGACTGGGGGCCACAGATACGCAGTATTTT. Amino acid sequence: CASSFTPGLRLGATDTQYF.

This rearrangement joins TRBV12-3 or TRBV12-4 to TRBJ1-2, with D uncertain. The CDR3 runs to 11 residues. V shed 6 bases and J shed 7 bases, with 9 bases lying between them. CDR3 sequence: CASRLLGGYTF. The CDR3 nucleotides are TGTGCCAGCAGACTGCTTGGTGGCTACACCTTC.

The V call is TRBV3-1 (or the pseudogene TRBV3-2), the J call TRBJ2-1, with TRBD2 identical over 8 bases. The germline V gene encodes CDR1 LGHDT and CDR2 YNNKEL (reference sequence). The CDR3 extends over 15 amino acids. J lost 1 base, V lost 4 bases, and 3 bases had no gene match. The chain's CDR3 is CASSRLARSYNEQFF. The CDR3 DNA is TGTGCCAGCAGCCGACTAGCGCGATCCTACAATGAGCAGTTCTTC.

V gene TRBV4-2 combines with J gene TRBJ2-2; D is unclear. CDR3 length equals 14 residues. Germline loops: CDR1 LGHNA, CDR2 YNFKEQ. Trimming stripped 1 base from V and 5 bases from J, with 8 bases between. The CDR3 DNA sequence: TGTGCCAGCAGCCAAGTTGGTGGAACCGGGGAGCTGTTTTTT. This codes for CASSQVGGTGELFF.